This T cell receptor (beta chain) comes out of a study of shared clonotypes between healthy human individuals. Regarding the study as a whole: Incomplete sequencing of sorted subsets was indicated by rarefaction despite large depth. Sampling was confined to blood; repertoires within tissues likely differ.

This clone came up once. Its specificity is not known. Donors were healthy HIV-negative adults without recently reported acute infections or vaccinations. A roughly 220 ng quantity of DNA, 25,000 to 35,000 T cell genomes, went into the sorted-subset replicate PCRs. Method: immunoSEQ multiplex PCR; TCRdb's copy keeps in-frame clones and lacks some. The sample yields around 600,000 clones, around 97% seen once. Germline V gene data show CDR1 as MNHEY and CDR2 as SMNVEV (reference sequence). The CDR3 spans 14 residues. Losses at the gene ends were 6 bases for V and 5 bases for J; bases not matched to a gene: 1.

The chain recombines TRBV27 with TRBJ2-1; 13 bases agree with TRBD2. This sequence originates from a woman younger than 45 in good health. Specimen: naive CD4+ T cells sorted from blood. The subset was: CD45RA+ positively selected. The CDR3 nucleotides are TGTGCCAGCAGAGGGACTAGCGGGAACAATGAGCAGTTCTTC. Residues: CASRGTSGNNEQFF.